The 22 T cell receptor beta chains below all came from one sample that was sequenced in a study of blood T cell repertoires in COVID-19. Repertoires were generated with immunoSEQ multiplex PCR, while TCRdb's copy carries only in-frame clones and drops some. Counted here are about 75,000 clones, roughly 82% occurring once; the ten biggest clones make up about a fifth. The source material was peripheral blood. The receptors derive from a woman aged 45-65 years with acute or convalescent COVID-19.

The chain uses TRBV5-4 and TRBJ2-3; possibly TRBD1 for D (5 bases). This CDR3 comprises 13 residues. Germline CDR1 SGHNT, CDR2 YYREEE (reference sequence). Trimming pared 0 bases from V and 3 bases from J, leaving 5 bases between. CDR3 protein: CASSLEGTDTQYF. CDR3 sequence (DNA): TGTGCCAGCAGCTTGGAGGGGACAGATACGCAGTATTTT.

CDR3 DNA: TGTGCCATCAGTGAGGTGGGAGCTAATGAAAAACTGTTTTTT. Encoded protein: CAISEVGANEKLFF. The chain links TRBV10-3 to TRBJ1-4; no clear D gene. V gave up 2 bases and J gave up 3 bases, with 7 bases separating them. This CDR3 spans 14 amino acids. Germline CDR1 ENHRY, CDR2 SYGVKD.

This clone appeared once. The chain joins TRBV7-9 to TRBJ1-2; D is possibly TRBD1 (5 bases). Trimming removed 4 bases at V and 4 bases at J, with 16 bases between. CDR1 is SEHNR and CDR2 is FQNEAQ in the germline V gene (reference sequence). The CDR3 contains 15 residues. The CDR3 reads CASSSLRGLIYGYTF. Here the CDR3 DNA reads TGTGCCAGCAGCTCCCTTAGGGGACTTATCTATGGCTACACCTTC.

This CDR3 is CASSIGGGAGANVLTF. CDR3 DNA: TGTGCCAGTAGTATAGGCGGGGGGGCTGGGGCCAACGTCCTGACTTTC. The gene calls are TRBV19 and TRBJ2-6; 9 bases are a match to TRBD2. CDR1 is LNHDA, CDR2 SQIVND, per germline (reference sequence). Losses at the gene ends were 1 base for V and 2 bases for J; bases not matched to a gene: 0. This CDR3 is 16 amino acids long.

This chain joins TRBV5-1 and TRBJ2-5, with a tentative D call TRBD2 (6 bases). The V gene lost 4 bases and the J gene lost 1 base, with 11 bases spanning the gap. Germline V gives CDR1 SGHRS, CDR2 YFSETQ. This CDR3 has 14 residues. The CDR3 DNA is TGCGCCAGCAGCCCTCGGGAGCTCCAAGAGACCCAGTACTTC. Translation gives CASSPRELQETQYF.

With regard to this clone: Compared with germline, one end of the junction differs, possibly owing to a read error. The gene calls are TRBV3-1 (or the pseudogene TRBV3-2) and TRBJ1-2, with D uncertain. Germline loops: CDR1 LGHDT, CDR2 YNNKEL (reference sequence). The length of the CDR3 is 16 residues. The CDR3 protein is CASSQGREAPKYGYTF. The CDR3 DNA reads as TGTGCCAGCAGCCAAGGGCGGGAGGCGCCTAAATATGGCTACACCTTC.

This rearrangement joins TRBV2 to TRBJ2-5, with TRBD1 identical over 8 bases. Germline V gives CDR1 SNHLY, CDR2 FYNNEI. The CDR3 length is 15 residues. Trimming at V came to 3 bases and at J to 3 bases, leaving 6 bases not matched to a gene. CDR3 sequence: CASSDRGRPKETQYF. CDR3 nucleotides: TGTGCCAGCAGTGACAGGGGGCGCCCAAAAGAGACCCAGTACTTC.

The CDR3 sequence: CASSSHSYSGNTIYF. The CDR3 nucleotides are TGTGCCAGCAGTTCCCACAGCTACTCTGGAAACACCATATATTTT. V is TRBV28 and J is TRBJ1-3; D gene uncertain. The CDR3 is 15 amino acids. Trimming pared 4 bases from V and 0 bases from J, leaving 10 bases between. Germline V lookup: CDR1 MDHEN, CDR2 SYDVKM. Using reference TRBV28 and TRBJ1-3 for the parts outside the CDR3, the full variable domain is DVKVTQSSRYLVKRTGEKVFLECVQDMDHENMFWYRQDPGLGLRLIYFSYDVKMKEKGDIPEGYSVSREKKERFSLILESASTNQTSMYLCASSSHSYSGNTIYFGEGSWLTVV.

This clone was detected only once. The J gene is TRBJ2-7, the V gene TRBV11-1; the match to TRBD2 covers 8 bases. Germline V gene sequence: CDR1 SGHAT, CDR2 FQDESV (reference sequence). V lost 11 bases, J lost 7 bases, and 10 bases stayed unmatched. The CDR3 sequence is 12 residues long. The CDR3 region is CACSSGRGEQYF. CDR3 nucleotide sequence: TGTGCCTGCTCCAGCGGGAGAGGGGAGCAGTACTTC. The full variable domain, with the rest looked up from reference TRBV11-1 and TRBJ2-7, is EAEVAQSPRYKITEKSQAVAFWCDPISGHATLYWYRQILGQGPELLVQFQDESVVDDSQLPKDRFSAERLKGVDSTLKIQPAELGDSAMYLCACSSGRGEQYFGPGTRLTVT.

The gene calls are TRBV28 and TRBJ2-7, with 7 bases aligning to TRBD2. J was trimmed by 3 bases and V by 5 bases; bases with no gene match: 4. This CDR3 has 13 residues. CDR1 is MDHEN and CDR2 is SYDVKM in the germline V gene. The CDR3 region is CASSGGSGYEQYF. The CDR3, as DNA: TGTGCCAGCAGTGGCGGGAGCGGCTACGAGCAGTACTTC.

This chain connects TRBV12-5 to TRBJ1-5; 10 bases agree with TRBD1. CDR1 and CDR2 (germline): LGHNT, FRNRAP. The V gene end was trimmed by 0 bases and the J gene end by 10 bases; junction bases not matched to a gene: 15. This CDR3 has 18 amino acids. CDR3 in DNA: TGTGCTAGTGGTTTGGTACCCTGGGAGGGACAGGGGTACCACCCCCAGCATTTT. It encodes CASGLVPWEGQGYHPQHF.

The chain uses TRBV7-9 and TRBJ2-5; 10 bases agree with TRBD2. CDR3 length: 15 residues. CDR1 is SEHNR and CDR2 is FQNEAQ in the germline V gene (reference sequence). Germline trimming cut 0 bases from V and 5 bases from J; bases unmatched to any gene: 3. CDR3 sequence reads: CASSLASGGAETQYF. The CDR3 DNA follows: TGTGCCAGCAGCTTAGCGAGCGGGGGGGCTGAGACCCAGTACTTC.

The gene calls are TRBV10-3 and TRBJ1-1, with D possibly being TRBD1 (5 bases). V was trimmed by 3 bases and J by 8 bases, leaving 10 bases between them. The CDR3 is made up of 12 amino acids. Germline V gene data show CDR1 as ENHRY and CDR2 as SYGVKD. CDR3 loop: CAISERGLEAFF. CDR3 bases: TGTGCCATCAGTGAACGGGGACTCGAAGCTTTCTTT.

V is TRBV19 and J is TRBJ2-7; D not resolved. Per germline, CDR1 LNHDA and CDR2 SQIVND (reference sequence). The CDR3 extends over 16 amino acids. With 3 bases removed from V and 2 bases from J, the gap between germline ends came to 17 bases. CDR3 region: CASSMSPGPSPYEQYF. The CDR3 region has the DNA TGTGCCAGTAGTATGTCTCCCGGTCCCTCGCCCTACGAGCAGTACTTC.

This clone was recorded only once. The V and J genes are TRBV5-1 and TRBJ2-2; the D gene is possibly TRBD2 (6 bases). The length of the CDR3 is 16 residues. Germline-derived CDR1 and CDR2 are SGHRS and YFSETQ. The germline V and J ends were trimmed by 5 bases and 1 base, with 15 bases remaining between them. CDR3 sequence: CASRGDSHLNTGELFF. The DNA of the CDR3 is TGCGCCAGCAGAGGGGACTCCCATCTGAACACCGGGGAGCTGTTTTTT.

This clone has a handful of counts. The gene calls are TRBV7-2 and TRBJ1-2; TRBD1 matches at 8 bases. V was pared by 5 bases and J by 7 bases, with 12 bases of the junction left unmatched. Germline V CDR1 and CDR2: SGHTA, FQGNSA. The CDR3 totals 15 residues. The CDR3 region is CASSPPDRARLGYTF. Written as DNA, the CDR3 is TGTGCCAGCAGCCCTCCGGACAGGGCGAGACTTGGCTACACCTTC. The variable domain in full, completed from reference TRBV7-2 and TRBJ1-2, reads GAGVSQSPSNKVTEKGKDVELRCDPISGHTALYWYRQSLGQGLEFLIYFQGNSAPDKSGLPSDRFSAERTGGSVSTLTIQRTQQEDSAVYLCASSPPDRARLGYTFGSGTRLTVV.

CDR3 nucleotide sequence: TGTGCCAGCAGCTTAGAGAGGGATAAGTACTTC. Residues: CASSLERDKYF. The chain links TRBV7-8 to TRBJ2-7; D is possibly TRBD2 (5 bases). V was pared by 1 base and J by 11 bases, with 9 bases between. The CDR3 length is 11 residues. CDR1 and CDR2 (germline): SGHVS, FQNEAQ.

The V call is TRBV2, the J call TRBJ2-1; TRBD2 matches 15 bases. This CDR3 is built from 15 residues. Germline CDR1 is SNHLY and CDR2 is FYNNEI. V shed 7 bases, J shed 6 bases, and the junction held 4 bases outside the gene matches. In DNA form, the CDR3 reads TGTGCCAGCACCGGACTAGCGGGAGGGCTCAATGAGCAGTTCTTC. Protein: CASTGLAGGLNEQFF.

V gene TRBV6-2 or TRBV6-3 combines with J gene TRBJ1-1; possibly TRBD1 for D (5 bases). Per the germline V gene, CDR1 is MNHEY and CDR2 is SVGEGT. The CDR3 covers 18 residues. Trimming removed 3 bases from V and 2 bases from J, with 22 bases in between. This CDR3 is CASSYRGGRTWDNTEAFF. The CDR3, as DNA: TGTGCCAGCAGTTATAGAGGAGGGCGTACTTGGGACAACACTGAAGCTTTCTTT.

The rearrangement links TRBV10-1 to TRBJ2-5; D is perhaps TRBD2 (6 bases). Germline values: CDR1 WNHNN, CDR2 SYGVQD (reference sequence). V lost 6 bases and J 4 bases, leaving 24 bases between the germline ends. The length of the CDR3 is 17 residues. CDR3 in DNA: TGCGCCAGCAGCCCGGAGGGCGTATCGGGGTATGCAGAGACCCAGTACTTC. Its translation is CASSPEGVSGYAETQYF.

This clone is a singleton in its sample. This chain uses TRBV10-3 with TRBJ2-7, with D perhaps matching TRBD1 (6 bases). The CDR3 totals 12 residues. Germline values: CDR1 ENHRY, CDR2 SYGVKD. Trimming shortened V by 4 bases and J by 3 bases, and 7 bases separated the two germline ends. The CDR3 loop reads CAISVQGYEQYF. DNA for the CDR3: TGTGCCATCAGTGTACAGGGCTACGAGCAGTACTTC.

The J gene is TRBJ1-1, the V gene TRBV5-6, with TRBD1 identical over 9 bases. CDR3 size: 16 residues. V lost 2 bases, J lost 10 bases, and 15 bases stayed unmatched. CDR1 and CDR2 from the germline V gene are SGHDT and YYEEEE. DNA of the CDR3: TGTGCCAGCAGCTTAGCCTGGGACAGGGCTCAAATGGGAGCTTTCTTT. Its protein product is CASSLAWDRAQMGAFF.